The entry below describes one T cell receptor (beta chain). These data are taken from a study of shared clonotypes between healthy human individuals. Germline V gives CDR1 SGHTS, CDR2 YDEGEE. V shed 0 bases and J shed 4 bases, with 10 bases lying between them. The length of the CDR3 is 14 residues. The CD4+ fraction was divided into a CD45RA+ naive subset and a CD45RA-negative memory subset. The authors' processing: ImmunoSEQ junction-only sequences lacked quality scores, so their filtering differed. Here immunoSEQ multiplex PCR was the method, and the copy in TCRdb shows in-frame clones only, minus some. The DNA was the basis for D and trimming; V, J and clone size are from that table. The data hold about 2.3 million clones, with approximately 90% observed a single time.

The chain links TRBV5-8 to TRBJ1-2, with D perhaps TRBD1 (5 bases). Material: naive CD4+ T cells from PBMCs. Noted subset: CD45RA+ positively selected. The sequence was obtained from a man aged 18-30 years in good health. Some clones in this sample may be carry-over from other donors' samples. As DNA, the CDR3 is TGTGCCAGCAGCTTGGTTTTAGGGGCCTATGGCTACACCTTC. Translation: CASSLVLGAYGYTF.